The entry that follows covers one T cell receptor beta chain sequence. CDR1 is MGHRA and CDR2 is YSYEKL in the germline V gene. CDR3 size: 16 residues. V was clipped by 4 bases and J by 4 bases, with 18 bases between them. The data belong to a study of identical twins. Each CDR3 protein is one row after TCRdb ran MiXCR on the 5' RACE reads. The sample records 690,000 or so distinct CDR3 sequences, less than 10% being singletons. These data are also associated with another study on yellow fever vaccine responses in identical twins.

The V and J genes are TRBV4-1 and TRBJ2-3; D is perhaps TRBD1 (6 bases). This clonotype was sampled from a woman aged 18-29 years in good health. Specimen: PBMCs. In nucleotides, the CDR3 is TGCGCCAGCAGCCCCCGACAGGCGGGCTCTGCAGATACGCAGTATTTT. Protein sequence: CASSPRQAGSADTQYF.